This record concerns one T cell receptor beta chain sequence. This record belongs to a study of T cells of healthy individuals. V dropped 0 bases and J dropped 3 bases, with 8 bases sitting between them. This CDR3 is built from 14 residues. Germline V gives CDR1 SGHKS, CDR2 YYEKEE (reference sequence). Each CDR3 protein gets one entry after TCRdb re-called the 5' RACE reads with MiXCR. The sample holds around 79,000 distinct CDR3 sequences, approximately 4.8% seen once. The chain employs TRBV5-5 and TRBJ2-3; D gene unclear. The clonotype originates from a female donor in good health. The CDR3 reads CASSLDPRTDTQYF. The CDR3 nucleotides read TGTGCCAGCAGCTTGGACCCCAGGACAGATACGCAGTATTTT.